A single sample is the source of the 21 T cell receptor beta chains below, sequenced in a study of regulatory T cells. The primer mix had 52 TRBV and 13 TRBJ primers. Only in-frame clones appear in the TCRdb table, and some are missing; sequencing was by immunoSEQ multiplex PCR. The table has just over 20,000 clones, approximately 93% seen once. The sequencing input was CD8+ T cells sorted from blood. Receptor source: a child aged 2 to 15 with CD3G deficiency.

The CDR3 DNA sequence: TGCGCCAGCAGTCAGGGTAACGGTGAGCAGTTCTTC. It specifies CASSQGNGEQFF. J is TRBJ2-1 and V is TRBV23-1; D is uncertain. TRBV23-1 is an open reading frame, and its role is uncertain. V lost 3 bases, J lost 9 bases, and 9 bases lay in between. CDR3 length equals 12 residues.

The chain uses TRBV28 and TRBJ2-7; perhaps TRBD2 as D (6 bases). The CDR3 is 11 amino acids. Germline V gives CDR1 MDHEN, CDR2 SYDVKM. The ends were cut back, 2 bases at V and 7 bases at J, with 6 bases in the middle. This CDR3 reads CASSLRGEQYF. The CDR3 DNA reads TGTGCCAGCAGTTTACGGGGGGAGCAGTACTTC.

This rearrangement joins TRBV28 to TRBJ2-2; 9 nucleotides line up with TRBD2. CDR3 size: 20 residues. Germline V gene lookup returns CDR1 MDHEN and CDR2 SYDVKM. Trimming removed 6 bases from V and 4 bases from J; junction bases left unmatched: 21. The CDR3 coding sequence is TGTGCCAGCAGACCCGCGGTACACACCTTAGCGGGAGTACGCACCGGGGAGCTGTTTTTT. Its translation is CASRPAVHTLAGVRTGELFF. The whole variable domain, filled in from reference TRBV28 and TRBJ2-2, reads DVKVTQSSRYLVKRTGEKVFLECVQDMDHENMFWYRQDPGLGLRLIYFSYDVKMKEKGDIPEGYSVSREKKERFSLILESASTNQTSMYLCASRPAVHTLAGVRTGELFFGEGSRLTVL.

The chain links TRBV19 to TRBJ2-1, with D tentatively TRBD2 (5 bases). The CDR3 spans 15 residues. V was pared by 3 bases and J by 4 bases, with 13 bases between. Germline V CDR1 and CDR2: LNHDA, SQIVND (reference sequence). In DNA, the CDR3 is TGTGCCAGTAGTATCGCAGATGAGGGATACAATGAGCAGTTCTTC. This encodes CASSIADEGYNEQFF.

The V gene is TRBV28, the J gene TRBJ2-2, with 16 bases matching TRBD2. CDR1 is MDHEN and CDR2 is SYDVKM in the germline V gene. The CDR3 runs 19 residues. Trimming took 6 bases from V and 6 from J; bases not matched to a gene: 13. The CDR3 nucleotides are TGTGCCAGCAGCCTCCATCCGGGACTAGCGGGAGGGCCTCCCGGGGAGCTGTTTTTT. Translation: CASSLHPGLAGGPPGELFF. The full variable domain, with the rest looked up from reference TRBV28 and TRBJ2-2, is DVKVTQSSRYLVKRTGEKVFLECVQDMDHENMFWYRQDPGLGLRLIYFSYDVKMKEKGDIPEGYSVSREKKERFSLILESASTNQTSMYLCASSLHPGLAGGPPGELFFGEGSRLTVL.

This clone has only one observation. The chain has TRBV30 and TRBJ2-7, with 8 bases fitting TRBD2. CDR3 length equals 15 residues. The junction had 15 bases not matched to a gene; V was cut back by 5 bases and J by 6 bases. Germline V CDR1 and CDR2: GTSNPN, SVGIG (reference sequence). The CDR3 reads CAWGVRGLVVCEQYF. The CDR3 DNA sequence: TGTGCCTGGGGGGTCCGGGGACTAGTTGTATGCGAGCAGTACTTC.

This chain connects TRBV28 to TRBJ1-5; 7 bases fit TRBD1. The CDR3 contains 13 residues. With V trimmed by 5 bases and J by 3 bases, 1 base remained unmatched. Germline V gene lookup returns CDR1 MDHEN and CDR2 SYDVKM. The CDR3 nucleotides read TGTGCCAGCAGTGGGACAGACAATCAGCCCCAGCATTTT. It specifies CASSGTDNQPQHF.

The CDR3 nucleotides are TGTGCCAGCAGCTTGGCAGAGTCCGTCCACGAGCAGTACTTC. It encodes CASSLAESVHEQYF. This rearrangement joins TRBV7-9 to TRBJ2-7, with D unclear. V was pared by 3 bases and J by 5 bases, with 14 bases between. In germline, CDR1 is SEHNR, CDR2 FQNEAQ (reference sequence). CDR3 length: 14 residues.

This chain joins TRBV6-1 and TRBJ1-2, with TRBD1 matching over 7 bases. The CDR3 is made up of 11 amino acids. V lost 10 bases to trimming and J lost 6 bases; unmatched junction nucleotides: 5. The germline V gene encodes CDR1 MNHNS and CDR2 SASEGT. For the CDR3, the DNA is TGTGCCATCCGACAGGGCGATGGCTACACCTTC. Amino acids: CAIRQGDGYTF.

This rearrangement joins TRBV28 to TRBJ2-3; 7 positions match TRBD2. With V trimmed by 2 bases and J by 9 bases, 14 bases remained unmatched. This CDR3 has 16 amino acids. CDR1 is MDHEN, CDR2 SYDVKM, per germline. The CDR3 bases are TGTGCCAGCAGTTTAGGTTGGGCGGGGGTGAGAGAGACGCAGTATTTT. It yields the protein CASSLGWAGVRETQYF.

The genes are TRBV7-9 and TRBJ2-5, with D tentatively TRBD1 (5 bases). Germline CDR1 reads SEHNR; CDR2 reads FQNEAQ (reference sequence). Between the trimmed V and J ends, which lost 5 bases and 1 base, there was a span of 8 bases. CDR3 size: 13 residues. The DNA for the CDR3 is TGTGCCAGCAGCCAAGACAGCCAAGAGACCCAGTACTTC. Encoded protein: CASSQDSQETQYF.

The chain couples TRBV28 to TRBJ1-1; possible D gene TRBD1, 6 bases. The germline gives CDR1 MDHEN, CDR2 SYDVKM. V dropped 5 bases and J dropped 3 bases, with 22 bases sitting between them. This CDR3 is built from 17 residues. CDR3 region: CASSPQGNYGPDTEAFF. The CDR3 bases are TGTGCCAGCAGTCCTCAGGGGAACTATGGGCCAGACACTGAAGCTTTCTTT.

This clone has a handful of counts. The chain joins TRBV7-6 to TRBJ1-5; unclear D gene. The germline V gene has CDR1 SGHVS and CDR2 FNYEAQ. CDR3 length equals 13 residues. V dropped 2 bases and J dropped 9 bases, with 11 bases sitting between them. This CDR3 is CASSLTDRSPQHF. The CDR3 bases are TGTGCCAGCAGCTTAACAGACCGTTCGCCCCAGCATTTT.

Here the CDR3 DNA reads TGTGCCAGTTCGGTGAGGGCCTACTCTGGGGCCAACGTCCTGACTTTC. Protein sequence: CASSVRAYSGANVLTF. J is TRBJ2-6 and V is TRBV28; D is possibly TRBD2 (5 bases). Trimming shortened V by 9 bases and J by 0 bases, and 15 bases separated the two germline ends. CDR1 and CDR2 from the germline V gene are MDHEN and SYDVKM. The CDR3 totals 16 residues.

V usage is TRBV7-9 and J usage is TRBJ2-3; 9 nucleotides match TRBD2. Germline CDR1 and CDR2: SEHNR and FQNEAQ (reference sequence). J lost 6 bases, V lost 5 bases, and 6 bases had no gene match. The CDR3 totals 14 residues. The CDR3 spells CASSPGTSWDTQYF. CDR3 bases: TGTGCCAGCAGCCCCGGGACTAGCTGGGATACGCAGTATTTT.

This clone came up once. This chain joins TRBV10-3 and TRBJ2-2; D is unresolved. Germline V gene lookup returns CDR1 ENHRY and CDR2 SYGVKD. Trimming shortened V by 7 bases and J by 1 base, and 7 bases separated the two germline ends. The CDR3 contains 13 residues. CDR3 region: CAIMRENTGELFF. The CDR3 DNA follows: TGTGCCATCATGAGAGAGAACACCGGGGAGCTGTTTTTT.

The CDR3 region is CASSTYSNQPQHF. The CDR3 region has the DNA TGTGCCAGCAGTACTTACAGCAATCAGCCCCAGCATTTT. The J gene is TRBJ1-5, the V gene TRBV27, with no clear D. V lost 5 bases and J 1 base, leaving 6 bases between the germline ends. Looked up from germline, CDR1 is MNHEY and CDR2 is SMNVEV (reference sequence). This CDR3 is built from 13 residues.

The rearrangement links TRBV28 to TRBJ1-1; possibly TRBD1 for D (6 bases). V lost 3 bases and J lost 3, with 11 bases in between. The CDR3 runs to 14 residues. Germline CDR1 MDHEN, CDR2 SYDVKM. CDR3 sequence reads: CASSLRGGYTEAFF. In DNA, the CDR3 is TGTGCCAGCAGTTTGAGGGGGGGGTACACTGAAGCTTTCTTT.

This sequence joins TRBV19 and TRBJ2-4, with unresolved D. Germline V gene sequence: CDR1 LNHDA, CDR2 SQIVND (reference sequence). Trimming stripped 5 bases from V and 0 bases from J, with 11 bases between. The CDR3 runs to 15 residues. For the CDR3, the DNA is TGTGCCAGTAGTGGGCTTGGGGTAGCCAAAAACATTCAGTACTTC. Amino acid sequence: CASSGLGVAKNIQYF.

This clone has just one count. V usage is TRBV5-5 and J usage is TRBJ1-3; D is unresolved. The CDR3 sequence is 13 residues long. The ends were cut back, 4 bases at V and 3 bases at J, with 8 bases in the middle. Germline V gene sequence: CDR1 SGHKS, CDR2 YYEKEE (reference sequence). For the CDR3, the DNA is TGTGCCAGCAGCCCGGACGGTGGAAACACCATATATTTT. Encoded protein: CASSPDGGNTIYF.

The V call is TRBV5-1, the J call TRBJ2-5; possibly TRBD2 for D (5 bases). Germline values: CDR1 SGHRS, CDR2 YFSETQ. V lost 2 bases, J lost 3 bases, and 11 bases lay in between. The CDR3 has 14 residues. As DNA, the CDR3 is TGCGCCAGCAGCTTAGGGAGCGGCGAAGAGACCCAGTACTTC. Its translation is CASSLGSGEETQYF.